The rows below give T cell receptor beta chains drawn from one sample of a study of shared clonotypes between healthy human individuals. Measured with immunoSEQ multiplex PCR; TCRdb has only the in-frame clones, and not every one. Altogether roughly 700,000 clones are present, around 91% being singletons, with the ten largest covering about a third. Material: memory CD8+ T cells from PBMCs. Receptors originate from a man aged 18 to 29 in good health. Some clones in this sample may be carry-over from other donors' samples. CDR3s include the opening cysteine and the closing phenylalanine or tryptophan. D genes are given only for firm matches. Clone size is stated in some rows and not others, as once, few, many or a class when expanded.

j_gene: TRBJ1-5; d_gene: NA; abundance: NA; v_gene: TRBV27; CDR3nt: TGTGCCAGCAGCCGGACGGAGGGCAATCAGCCCCAGCATTTT; CDR3aa: CASSRTEGNQPQHF
j_gene: TRBJ1-2; d_gene: TRBD1; abundance: NA; v_gene: TRBV2; CDR3nt: TGTGCCAGCACATGGACAGGGAGCATCTATGGCTACACCTTC; CDR3aa: CASTWTGSIYGYTF
j_gene: TRBJ1-1; d_gene: NA; abundance: few; v_gene: TRBV10-1; CDR3nt: TGCGCCAGCAGTGAGTGGGCGAACACTGAAGCTTTCTTT; CDR3aa: CASSEWANTEAFF
j_gene: TRBJ2-5; d_gene: NA; abundance: NA; v_gene: TRBV7-6; CDR3nt: TGTGCCAGCAGTGGAGCGGGCCAAGAGACCCAGTACTTC; CDR3aa: CASSGAGQETQYF
j_gene: TRBJ1-1; d_gene: NA; abundance: NA; v_gene: TRBV10-3; CDR3nt: TGTGCCATCAGTGACCCAGGGGAGAACACTGAAGCTTTCTTT; CDR3aa: CAISDPGENTEAFF
j_gene: TRBJ2-7; d_gene: NA; abundance: NA; v_gene: TRBV13; CDR3nt: TGTGCCAGCAGCTTAGGAGCGGTGAAGTATTACGAGCAGTACTTC; CDR3aa: CASSLGAVKYYEQYF
j_gene: TRBJ2-3; d_gene: TRBD1; abundance: once; v_gene: TRBV27; CDR3nt: TGTGCCAGCAGTCCTACCGTTCGACAGGGGGTTGTCACAGATACGCAGTATTTT; CDR3aa: CASSPTVRQGVVTDTQYF
j_gene: TRBJ2-3; d_gene: NA; abundance: NA; v_gene: TRBV5-4; CDR3nt: TGTGCCAGCAGCTTGGAGGCAGTCGCAGATACGCAGTATTTT; CDR3aa: CASSLEAVADTQYF
j_gene: TRBJ2-7; d_gene: TRBD1; abundance: NA; v_gene: TRBV6-1; CDR3nt: TGTGCCAGCAGTGAAGGGGGGACAGGGTTCTACGAGCAGTACTTC; CDR3aa: CASSEGGTGFYEQYF
j_gene: TRBJ2-2; d_gene: NA; abundance: NA; v_gene: TRBV27; CDR3nt: TGTGCCAGCAGTTTATCGAGGACGGCCACCGGGGAGCTGTTTTTT; CDR3aa: CASSLSRTATGELFF
j_gene: TRBJ1-3; d_gene: NA; abundance: NA; v_gene: TRBV6-1; CDR3nt: TGTGCCAGCAGTGAACCCCGGGAAGGGGTGGGAAACACCATATATTTT; CDR3aa: CASSEPREGVGNTIYF